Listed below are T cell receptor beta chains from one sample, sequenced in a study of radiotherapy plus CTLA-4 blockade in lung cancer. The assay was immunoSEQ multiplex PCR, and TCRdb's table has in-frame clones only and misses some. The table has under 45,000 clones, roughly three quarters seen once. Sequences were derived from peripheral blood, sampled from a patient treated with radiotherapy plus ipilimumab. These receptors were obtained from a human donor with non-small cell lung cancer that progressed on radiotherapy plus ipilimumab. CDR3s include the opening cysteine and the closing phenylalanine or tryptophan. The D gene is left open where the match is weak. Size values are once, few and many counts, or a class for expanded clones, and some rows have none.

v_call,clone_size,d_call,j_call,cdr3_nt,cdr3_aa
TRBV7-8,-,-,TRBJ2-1,TGTGCCAGCACCGTAGATAGCTCCTACAATGAGCAGTTCTTC,CASTVDSSYNEQFF
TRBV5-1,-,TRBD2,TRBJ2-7,TGCGCCAGCAGCACGGGGGCCGGGACTAGCGGGGGCTACGAGCAGTACTTC,CASSTGAGTSGGYEQYF
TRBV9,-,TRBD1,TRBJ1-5,TGTGCCAGCAGCGCTACAGGGGGCAACAATCAGCCCCAGCATTTT,CASSATGGNNQPQHF
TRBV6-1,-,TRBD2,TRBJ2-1,TGTGCCAGCAGTGAATTGGCGGGGGGGCAGGTAGAGCAGTTCTTC,CASSELAGGQVEQFF
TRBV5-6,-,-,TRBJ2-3,TGTGCCAGCCGTTTAACAGATACGCAGTATTTT,CASRLTDTQYF
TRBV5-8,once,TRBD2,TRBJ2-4,TGTGCCAGCAGCTTGTGGTGGACTAGCGGGGGGGCAAACATTCAGTACTTC,CASSLWWTSGGANIQYF
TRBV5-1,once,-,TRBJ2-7,TGCGCCAGCAGCTTGGAGGACAGCTCAAAGGGTTACGAGCAGTACTTC,CASSLEDSSKGYEQYF
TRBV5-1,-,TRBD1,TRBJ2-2,TGCGCCAGCAGCTCCGGACAGGGAAGAACCGGGGAGCTGTTTTTT,CASSSGQGRTGELFF
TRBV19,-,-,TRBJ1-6,TGTGCCAGTAGTACAGGGCGCTCACCCCTCCACTTT,CASSTGRSPLHF
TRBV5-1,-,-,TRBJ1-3,TGCGCCAGCAGCGACACCCCACAGGGAGCTGGAAACACCATATATTTT,CASSDTPQGAGNTIYF
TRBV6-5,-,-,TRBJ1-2,TGTGCCAGCAGTTACAGCGGGGTCGGGGTTACCTATGGCTACACCTTC,CASSYSGVGVTYGYTF
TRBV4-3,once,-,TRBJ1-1,TGCGCCAGCAGCCAATCAGGCCGGGGCACTGAAGCTTTCTTT,CASSQSGRGTEAFF
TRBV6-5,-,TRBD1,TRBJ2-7,TGTGCCAGCGGGGAGACAGGGAGTATCTACGAGCAGTACTTC,CASGETGSIYEQYF
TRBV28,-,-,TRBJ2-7,TGTGCCAGCAGTTTTGCAGGGCTATACTCCTACGAGCAGTACTTC,CASSFAGLYSYEQYF
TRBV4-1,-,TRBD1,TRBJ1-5,TGCGCCAGCAGCCCCTGGGGACAGGGGATCAATCAGCCCCAGCATTTT,CASSPWGQGINQPQHF
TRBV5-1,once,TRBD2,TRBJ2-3,TGCGCCAGCAGTTCCGGCGGGGGGCGTATTACCGGCACAGATACGCAGTATTTT,CASSSGGGRITGTDTQYF
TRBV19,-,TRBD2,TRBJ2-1,TGTGCCAGTAGTAAACTAGCGGTCTACAATGAGCAGTTCTTC,CASSKLAVYNEQFF
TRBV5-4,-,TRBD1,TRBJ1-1,TGTGCCAGCAGCCCTGACAGGGTTCGTGGCACTGAAGCTTTCTTT,CASSPDRVRGTEAFF
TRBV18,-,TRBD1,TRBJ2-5,TGTGCCAGCTCACAGACAGGGTCCGGAGAGACCCAGTACTTC,CASSQTGSGETQYF
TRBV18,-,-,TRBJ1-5,TGTGCCAGCTCACCCGCGGTTTTTCAGCCCCAGCATTTT,CASSPAVFQPQHF
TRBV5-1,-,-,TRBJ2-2,TGCGCCAGCAGCACCAGACAGGACGCCGGGGAGCTGTTTTTT,CASSTRQDAGELFF
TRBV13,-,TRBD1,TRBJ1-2,TGTGCCAGCAGCTTAGCGGGACAGTCTAACTATGGCTACACCTTC,CASSLAGQSNYGYTF
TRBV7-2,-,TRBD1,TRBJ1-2,TGTGCCAGCAGCTTACGCGAAGGGGGCGCCTATGGCTACACCTTC,CASSLREGGAYGYTF
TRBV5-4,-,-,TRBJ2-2,TGTGCCAGCAGAAGATTAGGGGGGGGCTCCGGGGAGCTGTTTTTT,CASRRLGGGSGELFF
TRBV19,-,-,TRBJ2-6,TGTGCCAGTACCGGGGCTGGGGCCAACGTCCTGACTTTC,CASTGAGANVLTF
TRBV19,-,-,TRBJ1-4,TGTGCCAGTAGTATACGGGATCCTGAAAAACTGTTTTTT,CASSIRDPEKLFF
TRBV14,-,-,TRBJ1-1,TGTGCCAGCAGCCAAACCGTGGTGTCGGTATATTTCTTT,CASSQTVVSVYFF
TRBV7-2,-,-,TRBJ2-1,TGTGCCAGCGGCGAGGGACAAAGCTCCTACAATGAGCAGTTCTTC,CASGEGQSSYNEQFF
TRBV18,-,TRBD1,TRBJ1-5,TGTGCCAGCTCACGCAATCCCGGGACAGGACTGAATCAGCCCCAGCATTTT,CASSRNPGTGLNQPQHF
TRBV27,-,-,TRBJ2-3,TGTGCCAGCAGTTTGTTTCACTCTAGCACAGATACGCAGTATTTT,CASSLFHSSTDTQYF
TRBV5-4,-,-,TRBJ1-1,TGTGCCAGCAGCCGGTACACACAGGGGAACACTGAAGCTTTCTTT,CASSRYTQGNTEAFF
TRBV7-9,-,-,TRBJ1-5,TGTGCCAGCAGTTCGGAGGCAAGCAATCAGCCCCAGCATTTT,CASSSEASNQPQHF
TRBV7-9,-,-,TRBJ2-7,TGTGCCAGCAGCTCTCTCAGGGCCCCCTACGAGCAGTACTTC,CASSSLRAPYEQYF
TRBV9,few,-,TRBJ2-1,TGTGCCAGCAGCGTAGCTCAGGGACTCTACAATGAGCAGTTCTTC,CASSVAQGLYNEQFF
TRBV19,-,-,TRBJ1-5,TGTGCCAGTAAAGGGCGGGACAATCAGCCCCAGCATTTT,CASKGRDNQPQHF
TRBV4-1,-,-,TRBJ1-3,TGCGCCAGCAGCCAAGACAGGGTGGCTGGAAACACCATATATTTT,CASSQDRVAGNTIYF
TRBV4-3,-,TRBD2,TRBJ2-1,TGCGCCAGCAGCCCGAGGGAGCGGGGCGATGAGCAGTTCTTC,CASSPRERGDEQFF
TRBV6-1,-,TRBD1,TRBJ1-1,TGTGCCAGCAGTGTGGGACAGGGGGGAACCACTGAAGCTTTCTTT,CASSVGQGGTTEAFF
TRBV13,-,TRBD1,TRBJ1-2,TGTGCCAGCAGCTTGGGGACAGACCCGCCCTATGGCTACACCTTC,CASSLGTDPPYGYTF
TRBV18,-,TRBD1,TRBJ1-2,TGTGCCAGCTCACTAGGGACAGGCTATGGCTACACCTTC,CASSLGTGYGYTF
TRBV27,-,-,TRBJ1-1,TGTGCCAGCAGGGTGGACACGTCGGTACTCACGGGCACTGAAGCTTTCTTT,CASRVDTSVLTGTEAFF
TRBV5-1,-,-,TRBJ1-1,TGCGCCAGCAGCTTGGAAGGCAGGCCAACTGAAGCTTTCTTT,CASSLEGRPTEAFF
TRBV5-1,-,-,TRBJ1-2,TGCGCCAGCAGCCCTAGCGGGGGGATAAACTATGGCTACACCTTC,CASSPSGGINYGYTF
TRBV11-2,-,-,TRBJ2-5,TGTGCCAGCAGCCAAGATAGGGGGGGACAAGAGACCCAGTACTTC,CASSQDRGGQETQYF
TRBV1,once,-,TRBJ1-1,TGCACCAGCAGCCCTAAGAGGCGGAACACTGAAGCTTTCTTT,CTSSPKRRNTEAFF
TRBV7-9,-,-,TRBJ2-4,TGTGCCAGCAGCTTAGCTCCACTAGACCGCCTGTTGGCCAAAAACATTCAGTACTTC,CASSLAPLDRLLAKNIQYF
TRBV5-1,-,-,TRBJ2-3,TGCGCCAGCAGCTTGTCTACTAGCACAGATACGCAGTATTTT,CASSLSTSTDTQYF
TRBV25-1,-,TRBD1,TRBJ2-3,TGTGCCAGCACTGATCGGGACAGGGTGGTAGATACGCAGTATTTT,CASTDRDRVVDTQYF
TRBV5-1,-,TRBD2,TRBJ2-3,TGCGCCAGCAGCTGGAATAGCGGGGCGTCAACAGATACGCAGTATTTT,CASSWNSGASTDTQYF
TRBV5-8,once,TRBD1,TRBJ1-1,TGTGCCAGCAGCCCTGGGACAGGGTGGGAAAACACTGAAGCTTTCTTT,CASSPGTGWENTEAFF
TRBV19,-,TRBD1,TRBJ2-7,TGTGCCAGTGGGACAGCGGTAACAGGGTACTACGAGCAGTACTTC,CASGTAVTGYYEQYF
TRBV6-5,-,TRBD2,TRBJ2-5,TGTGCCAGCACCCAAGGAGCGGGGCTACAAGAGACCCAGTACTTC,CASTQGAGLQETQYF
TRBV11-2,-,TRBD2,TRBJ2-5,TGTGCCAGCAGCTTAGATCAGTTCGAGCGGGGGGGGATTGAGACCCAGTACTTC,CASSLDQFERGGIETQYF
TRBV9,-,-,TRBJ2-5,TGTGCCAGCAGCGACGAGCGTGAGACCCAGTACTTC,CASSDERETQYF
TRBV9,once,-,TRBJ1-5,TGTGCCAGCAGCGTAGGGGCAACTTACGAGCCCCAGCATTTT,CASSVGATYEPQHF
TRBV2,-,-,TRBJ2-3,TGTGCCAGCAGTGAAGGCCTAGCTAGAACAGATACGCAGTATTTT,CASSEGLARTDTQYF
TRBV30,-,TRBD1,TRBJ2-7,TGTGCCTTTGCCGCGCTCGTAGGACAGGGCCCCTACGAGCAGTACTTC,CAFAALVGQGPYEQYF